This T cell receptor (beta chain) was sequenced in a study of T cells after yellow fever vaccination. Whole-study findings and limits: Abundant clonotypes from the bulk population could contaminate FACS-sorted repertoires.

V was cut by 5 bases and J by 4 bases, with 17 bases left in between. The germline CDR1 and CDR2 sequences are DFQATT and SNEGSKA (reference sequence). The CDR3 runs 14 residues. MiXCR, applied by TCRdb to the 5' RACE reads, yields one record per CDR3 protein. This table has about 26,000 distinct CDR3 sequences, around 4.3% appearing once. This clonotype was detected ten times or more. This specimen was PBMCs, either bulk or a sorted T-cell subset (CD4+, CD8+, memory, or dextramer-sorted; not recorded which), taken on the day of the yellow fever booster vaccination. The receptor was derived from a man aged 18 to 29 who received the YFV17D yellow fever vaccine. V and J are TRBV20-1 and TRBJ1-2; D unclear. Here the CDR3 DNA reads TGCAGTGCTTGCTGCTCCGGACCCCTCTATGGCTACACCTTC. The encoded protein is CSACCSGPLYGYTF.